A single sample gave rise to the 21 T cell receptor beta chains below, sequenced in a study of cytomegalovirus exposure and HLA in healthy donors. Clones were read by immunoSEQ multiplex PCR, and TCRdb kept only the in-frame ones, dropping some. The table shows 60,000 or so clones, with around 94% occurring only once. The material sequenced was PBMCs. The receptors shown here come from a man aged 18 to 30 in good health and CMV-seronegative.

The chain is built from TRBV4-3 and TRBJ2-5; D perhaps matches TRBD1 (5 bases). Per germline, CDR1 LGHNA and CDR2 YSLEER. The V gene lost 0 bases and the J gene lost 4 bases, with 12 bases spanning the gap. The CDR3 runs to 15 residues. The DNA of the CDR3 is TGCGCCAGCAGCCAAGACAGGGCTTTGGGAGAGACCCAGTACTTC. It encodes CASSQDRALGETQYF.

V gene TRBV7-3 combines with J gene TRBJ2-1; 9 bases are shared with TRBD2. V trimming: 5 bases; J trimming: 9 bases; junction bases outside the gene matches: 14. Germline V gene data show CDR1 as SGHTA and CDR2 as FQGTGA. The CDR3 extends over 16 amino acids. The CDR3 protein is CASSRGREGLWVEQFF. DNA of the CDR3: TGTGCCAGCAGCCGTGGGCGGGAGGGCCTGTGGGTTGAGCAGTTCTTC.

The chain employs TRBV5-1 and TRBJ2-7, with D tentatively TRBD1 (5 bases). Germline V gene lookup returns CDR1 SGHRS and CDR2 YFSETQ. CDR3 length: 14 amino acids. Trimming shortened V by 0 bases and J by 2 bases, and 9 bases separated the two germline ends. The CDR3 sequence is CASSLGTLAYEQYF. The CDR3 nucleotides are TGCGCCAGCAGCTTGGGGACACTCGCCTACGAGCAGTACTTC.

The V and J genes are TRBV18 and TRBJ2-4; D perhaps matches TRBD2 (5 bases). Looked up from germline, CDR1 is KGHSH and CDR2 is LQKENI. Between the trimmed V and J ends, which lost 5 bases and 5 bases, there was a span of 13 bases. The CDR3 is 14 residues long. CDR3 in amino acids: CASSLGSEENIQYF. As DNA, the CDR3 is TGTGCCAGCTCATTAGGGAGCGAAGAAAACATTCAGTACTTC.

The chain carries TRBV7-2 and TRBJ2-3; the D is unclear. This CDR3 has 12 amino acids. Trimming took 5 bases from V and 4 from J, leaving 7 bases between them. CDR1 SGHTA and CDR2 FQGNSA come from the germline V gene. CDR3 loop: CASSRQADTQYF. DNA for the CDR3: TGTGCCAGCAGCCGTCAGGCAGATACGCAGTATTTT.

V is TRBV5-6 and J is TRBJ2-2; 9 bases fit TRBD1. V lost 1 base, J lost 5 bases, and 3 bases stayed unmatched. CDR1 SGHDT and CDR2 YYEEEE come from the germline V gene. The CDR3 runs to 15 residues. Here the CDR3 DNA reads TGTGCCAGCAGCTTGAACAGGGGGCTGACCGGGGAGCTGTTTTTT. It translates to CASSLNRGLTGELFF. The full variable domain, completed using reference TRBV5-6 and TRBJ2-2, is DAGVTQSPTHLIKTRGQQVTLRCSPKSGHDTVSWYQQALGQGPQFIFQYYEEEERQRGNFPDRFSGHQFPNYSSELNVNALLLGDSALYLCASSLNRGLTGELFFGEGSRLTVL.

The chain uses TRBV7-2 and TRBJ2-3; possibly TRBD2 for D (5 bases). Trimming removed 3 bases from V and 0 bases from J, with 13 bases in between. Germline values: CDR1 SGHTA, CDR2 FQGNSA. The CDR3 covers 16 residues. The CDR3 DNA sequence: TGTGCCAGCAGCTTCTTTGGGCCTAGCAGCACAGATACGCAGTATTTT. Protein: CASSFFGPSSTDTQYF.

This chain connects TRBV18 to TRBJ2-7, with 8 bases that match TRBD2. V dropped 3 bases and J dropped 2; count of bases not matched to a gene: 3. Germline loops: CDR1 KGHSH, CDR2 LQKENI. The CDR3 contains 14 residues. The CDR3 DNA reads TGTGCCAGCTCACCCCGGGAGGGAGCCTACGAGCAGTACTTC. It encodes CASSPREGAYEQYF. Looking up the rest from reference TRBV18 and TRBJ2-7 gives the full variable domain: NAGVMQNPRHLVRRRGQEARLRCSPMKGHSHVYWYRQLPEEGLKFMVYLQKENIIDESGMPKERFSAEFPKEGPSILRIQQVVRGDSAAYFCASSPREGAYEQYFGPGTRLTVT.

V is TRBV7-2 and J is TRBJ2-5; 8 nucleotides match TRBD2. Germline CDR1 SGHTA, CDR2 FQGNSA. CDR3 size: 13 residues. The trim removed 5 bases at V and 5 bases at J, leaving 4 bases unmatched. The CDR3 sequence: CASSQGGRETQYF. As DNA, the CDR3 is TGTGCCAGCAGCCAAGGCGGGAGGGAGACCCAGTACTTC.

V gene TRBV13 combines with J gene TRBJ2-7; 8 bases agree with TRBD2. Per germline, CDR1 PRHDT and CDR2 FYEKMQ (reference sequence). This CDR3 has 15 amino acids. V shed 3 bases, J shed 3 bases, and the junction held 7 bases outside the gene matches. CDR3 sequence: CASSFSELADYEQYF. The CDR3 nucleotides read TGTGCCAGCAGCTTCTCAGAACTAGCGGACTACGAGCAGTACTTC.

The chain is built from TRBV10-3 and TRBJ2-7, with 7 positions matching TRBD1. This CDR3 has 14 residues. With 3 bases clipped from V and 4 bases from J, the junction kept 6 bases outside the gene matches. Germline-derived CDR1 and CDR2 are ENHRY and SYGVKD. CDR3 sequence reads: CAISDGTEPYEQYF. The CDR3 DNA is TGTGCCATCAGTGACGGGACAGAACCATACGAGCAGTACTTC.

The J gene is TRBJ2-3, the V gene TRBV6-5; perhaps TRBD1 as D (5 bases). Germline V CDR1 and CDR2: MNHEY, SVGAGI. This CDR3 has 13 residues. Trimming cost V 6 bases and J 2 bases, with 9 bases left between them. CDR3 residues: CASSGHPTDTQYF. In DNA, the CDR3 is TGTGCCAGCAGCGGACATCCCACAGATACGCAGTATTTT.

The J gene is TRBJ2-2, the V gene TRBV6-1; D remains ambiguous. Germline-derived CDR1 and CDR2 are MNHNS and SASEGT. Trimming pared 5 bases from V and 5 bases from J, leaving 6 bases between. This CDR3 has 12 residues. The DNA for the CDR3 is TGTGCCAGCAGTTGGCCTACCGGGGAGCTGTTTTTT. Translation gives CASSWPTGELFF.

The rearrangement joins TRBV6-5 to TRBJ2-1, with D unclear. Trimming shortened V by 4 bases and J by 1 base, and 5 bases separated the two germline ends. The CDR3 sequence is 13 residues long. Germline V gene sequence: CDR1 MNHEY, CDR2 SVGAGI. The CDR3 nucleotides are TGTGCCAGCAGTTCAGGTTCCTACAATGAGCAGTTCTTC. Translated, it gives CASSSGSYNEQFF.

The chain couples TRBV5-4 to TRBJ2-7; 13 bases align to TRBD2. The trim removed 4 bases at V and 6 bases at J, leaving 13 bases unmatched. The CDR3 length is 17 residues. In germline, CDR1 is SGHNT, CDR2 YYREEE (reference sequence). The DNA for the CDR3 is TGTGCCAGCAGCCTAGGACTAGCGGGGGCCTATTCGGGCGAGCAGTACTTC. It is translated as CASSLGLAGAYSGEQYF.

The V gene is TRBV6-4, the J gene TRBJ1-5, with D unclear. The V end was cut by 5 bases, the J end by 1 base, with 6 bases between. CDR3 size: 13 residues. Germline assignment: CDR1 MRHNA and CDR2 SNTAGT. Here the CDR3 DNA reads TGTGCCAGCAGTCCCCAGAGCAATCAGCCCCAGCATTTT. Its protein is CASSPQSNQPQHF.

This chain's CDR3 is CASSLMPTSGSTGELFF. In DNA form, the CDR3 reads TGTGCCAGCAGCTTAATGCCTACTAGCGGGAGTACCGGGGAGCTGTTTTTT. This rearrangement joins TRBV7-7 to TRBJ2-2; 11 bases are a match to TRBD2. Germline CDR1 is SSHAT and CDR2 is FNYEAQ (reference sequence). V lost 2 bases to trimming and J lost 5 bases; unmatched junction nucleotides: 7. The CDR3 runs 17 residues.

This chain joins TRBV6-1 and TRBJ1-5, with TRBD1 matching over 7 bases. The CDR3 extends over 13 amino acids. The germline V gene has CDR1 MNHNS and CDR2 SASEGT. V dropped 4 bases and J dropped 4; count of bases not matched to a gene: 1. The CDR3: CASSVDRNQPQHF. The CDR3 nucleotides are TGTGCCAGCAGTGTGGACAGGAATCAGCCCCAGCATTTT.

V and J are TRBV18 and TRBJ2-1; no definite D call. V dropped 6 bases and J dropped 4 bases, with 13 bases sitting between them. The germline gives CDR1 KGHSH, CDR2 LQKENI. The CDR3 consists of 14 residues. DNA of the CDR3: TGTGCCAGCTCCCCCTACGTACGATACAATGAGCAGTTCTTC. Amino acids: CASSPYVRYNEQFF.

This sequence joins TRBV6-6 and TRBJ1-2, with D hard to call. V was pared by 6 bases and J by 8 bases, with 13 bases between. Germline CDR1 reads MNHNY; CDR2 reads SVGAGI (reference sequence). There are 12 residues in the CDR3. The chain's CDR3 is CASRTYRGGYTF. CDR3 sequence (DNA): TGTGCCAGCAGGACCTACCGGGGAGGCTACACCTTC.

The genes are TRBV7-9 and TRBJ2-2; 9 bases align to TRBD2. Germline CDR1 reads SEHNR; CDR2 reads FQNEAQ (reference sequence). V shed 6 bases, J shed 6 bases, and the junction held 8 bases outside the gene matches. The CDR3 runs to 15 residues. This chain's CDR3 is CASRPTGGGAGELFF. In DNA form, the CDR3 reads TGTGCCAGCAGACCAACAGGCGGGGGGGCCGGGGAGCTGTTTTTT.